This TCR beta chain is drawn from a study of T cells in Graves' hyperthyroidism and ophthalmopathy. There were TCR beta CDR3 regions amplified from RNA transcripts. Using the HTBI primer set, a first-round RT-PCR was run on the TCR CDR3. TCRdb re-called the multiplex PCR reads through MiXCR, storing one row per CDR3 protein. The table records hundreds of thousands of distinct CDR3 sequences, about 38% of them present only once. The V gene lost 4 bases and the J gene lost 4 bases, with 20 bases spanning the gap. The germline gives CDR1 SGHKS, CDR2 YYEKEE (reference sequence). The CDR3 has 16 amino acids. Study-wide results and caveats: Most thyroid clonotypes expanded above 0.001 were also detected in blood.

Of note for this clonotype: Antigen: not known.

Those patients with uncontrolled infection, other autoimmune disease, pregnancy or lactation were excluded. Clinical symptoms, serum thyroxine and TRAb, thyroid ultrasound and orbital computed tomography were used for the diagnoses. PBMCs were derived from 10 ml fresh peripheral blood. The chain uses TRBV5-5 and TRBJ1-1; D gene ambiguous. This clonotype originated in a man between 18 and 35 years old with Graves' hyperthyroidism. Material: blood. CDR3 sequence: CASSPLGPEASTEAFF. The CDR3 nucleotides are TGTGCCAGCAGCCCGCTCGGCCCGGAAGCGAGCACTGAAGCTTTCTTT.